This T cell receptor (beta chain) was sequenced in a study of radiotherapy plus CTLA-4 blockade in lung cancer. Points from the study as a whole: Expansion of tumor-derived TCR clones was observed in blood after radiotherapy plus ipilimumab.

Focal radiation and CTLA-4 blockade (ipilimumab) were tested in chemo-refractory metastatic non-small-cell lung cancer patients. V lost 6 bases and J lost 2, with 8 bases in between. The V gene's germline CDR1 is KGHSH and CDR2 LQKENI. This CDR3 spans 12 amino acids. Using immunoSEQ multiplex PCR, the repertoire was profiled, and TCRdb retains in-frame clones only, with some absent. The table shows over 80,000 clones, with more than 75% occurring only once. As to this clone: Antigen specificity is unknown.

The rearrangement joins TRBV18 to TRBJ2-7; no reliable D call. Sample: peripheral blood, taken from a patient treated with radiotherapy plus ipilimumab. This clonotype originated in a human donor with non-small cell lung cancer that progressed on radiotherapy plus ipilimumab. CDR3 region: CASSLPPYEQYF. As DNA, the CDR3 is TGTGCCAGCTCCCTCCCCCCCTACGAGCAGTACTTC.